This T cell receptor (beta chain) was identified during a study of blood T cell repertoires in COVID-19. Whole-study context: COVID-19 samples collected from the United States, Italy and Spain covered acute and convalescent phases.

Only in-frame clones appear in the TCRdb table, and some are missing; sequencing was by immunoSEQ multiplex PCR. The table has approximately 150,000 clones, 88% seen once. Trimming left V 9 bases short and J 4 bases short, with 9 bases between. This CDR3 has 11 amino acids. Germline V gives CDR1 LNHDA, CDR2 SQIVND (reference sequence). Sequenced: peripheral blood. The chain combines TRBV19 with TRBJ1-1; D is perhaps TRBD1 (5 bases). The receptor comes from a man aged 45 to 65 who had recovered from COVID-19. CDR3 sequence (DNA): TGTGCCAGCCTTAGGGGCACTGAAGCTTTCTTT. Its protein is CASLRGTEAFF.